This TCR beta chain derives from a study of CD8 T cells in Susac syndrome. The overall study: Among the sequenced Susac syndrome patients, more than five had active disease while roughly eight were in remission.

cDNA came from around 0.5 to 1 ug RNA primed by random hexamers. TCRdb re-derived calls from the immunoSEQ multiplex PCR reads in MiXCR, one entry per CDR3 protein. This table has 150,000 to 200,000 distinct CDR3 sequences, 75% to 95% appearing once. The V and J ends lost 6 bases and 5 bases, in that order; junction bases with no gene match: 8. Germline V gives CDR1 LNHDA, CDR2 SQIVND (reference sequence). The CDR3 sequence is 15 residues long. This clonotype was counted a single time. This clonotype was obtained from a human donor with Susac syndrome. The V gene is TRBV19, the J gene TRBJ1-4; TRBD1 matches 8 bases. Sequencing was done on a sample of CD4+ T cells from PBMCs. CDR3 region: CASRRPGQENEKLFF. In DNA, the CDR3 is TGTGCCAGTAGACGTCCGGGACAGGAGAATGAAAAACTGTTTTTT.